This T cell receptor (beta chain) was captured by sequencing in a study of shared clonotypes between healthy human individuals. General study findings and limits: The study sampled only blood, and tissue repertoires likely differ. Naive CD4 clonotypes were shared across a handful of donors at roughly 5%.

Trimming removed 3 bases at V and 3 bases at J, with 14 bases between. This CDR3 has 15 amino acids. Germline CDR1 reads WSHSY; CDR2 reads SAAADI. CD45RO-negative, CCR7-positively selected cells formed the naive CD8 fraction, excluding terminally differentiated effector memory CD45RA+ cells. Recent acute infections and vaccinations were absent in the healthy HIV-negative adult donors. In regard to this clone: Its target is not known.

Sequencing used immunoSEQ multiplex PCR; TCRdb keeps in-frame clones, though not all of them. In the table there are around 2.1 million clones, around 93% of which are singletons. Specimen: naive CD8+ T cells from PBMCs. The clonotype was recovered from a man in his late teens or twenties in good health. Some clones in this sample may be carry-over from other donors' samples. This sequence joins TRBV10-2 and TRBJ1-2; no reliable D call. In DNA, the CDR3 is TGCGCCAGCAGTGATCTCAATAATAACTACTATGGCTACACCTTC. This translates into CASSDLNNNYYGYTF.